The entry below gives a single TCR beta chain sequence along with its context. The antigen remains unidentified. From the reads, TCRdb called clonotypes with MiXCR, one entry per CDR3 protein. The table includes about 920,000 distinct CDR3 sequences, 31% detected once. The source of the sample is a study of T cell repertoires in cytomegalovirus infection. V lost 0 bases and J lost 4, with 9 bases in between. This CDR3 spans 14 amino acids. The germline V gene encodes CDR1 SNHLY and CDR2 FYNNEI. This sample comprised cultured CD8+ T cells from PBMCs, obtained from culture after CMV antigen stimulation. The chain carries TRBV2 and TRBJ1-2; no firm D call. The clonotype was recovered from a human donor in good health (CMV status not recorded). Some clones in this sample may be carry-over from other donors' samples. This chain's CDR3 is CASSEAPGSYGYTF. CDR3 DNA: TGTGCCAGCAGTGAAGCCCCCGGGAGCTATGGCTACACCTTC. Together with reference TRBV2 and TRBJ1-2, the CDR3 gives the full variable domain: EPEVTQTPSHQVTQMGQEVILRCVPISNHLYFYWYRQILGQKVEFLVSFYNNEISEKSEIFDDQFSVERPDGSNFTLKIRSTKLEDSAMYFCASSEAPGSYGYTFGSGTRLTVV.